The rows below give T cell receptor beta chains drawn from one sample of a study of cytomegalovirus exposure and HLA in healthy donors. This table comes from immunoSEQ multiplex PCR, and its TCRdb copy is limited to in-frame clones, with some not included. The sample includes approximately 76,000 clones, 55% to 75% of them seen just once. Sequenced sample: PBMCs. These TCRs come from a man aged 25 to 40 in good health and CMV-seropositive. Each CDR3 is given with its conserved first and last residue. Size values are once, few and many counts, or a class for expanded clones, and some rows have none.

length | V | size | CDR3
14 | TRBV19 | NA | CASSIGGLTDTQYF
13 | TRBV5-6 | NA | CASSLGQVYEQYF
17 | TRBV5-6 | NA | CASSLGLGQGALETQYF
12 | TRBV11-2 | NA | CASSFGTGEQYF
14 | TRBV15 | once | CATCPGLGARELFF
15 | TRBV6-5 | NA | CASSYQPAGQETQYF
15 | TRBV6-1 | NA | CASSEAEGGADTQYF
15 | TRBV18 | NA | CASSPPTGGTYEQYF
15 | TRBV4-1 | NA | CASSLVQGAYNEQFF
12 | TRBV5-4 | NA | CASSLGSGEQFF
17 | TRBV7-9 | NA | CASSGSGGYSPLGEQYF
14 | TRBV19 | once | CASSISATNEKLFF
15 | TRBV23-1 | large | CASSHPSSNGETQYF
16 | TRBV5-1 | once | CASSFREISGANVLTF
13 | TRBV2 | NA | CASSESVLGELFF
15 | TRBV28 | NA | CASSATRGFSEKLFF
14 | TRBV9 | NA | CASQRRTTGNTIYF
14 | TRBV29-1 | NA | CSVGGTETPYEQYF
15 | TRBV7-9 | NA | CASSSSGGPGNEQFF